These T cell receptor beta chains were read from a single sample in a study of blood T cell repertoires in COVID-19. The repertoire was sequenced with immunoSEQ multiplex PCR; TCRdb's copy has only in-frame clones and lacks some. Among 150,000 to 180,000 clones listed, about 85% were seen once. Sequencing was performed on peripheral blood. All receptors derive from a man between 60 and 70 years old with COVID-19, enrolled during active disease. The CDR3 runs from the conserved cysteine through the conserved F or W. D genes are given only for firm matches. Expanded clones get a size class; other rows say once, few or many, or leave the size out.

CSGRQRGEQYF TGCAGCGGCAGGCAGCGGGGAGAGCAGTACTTC TRBV29-1 TRBD2 TRBJ2-7 NA
CASSLAGDSYNEQFF TGCGCCAGCAGCTTGGCCGGAGACTCCTACAATGAGCAGTTCTTC TRBV5-1 NA TRBJ2-1 NA
CATRGLTGGGGTGELFF TGTGCCACGAGGGGCCTGACAGGCGGAGGAGGCACCGGGGAGCTGTTTTTT TRBV19 NA TRBJ2-2 NA
CASSLGQGGGLEKLFF TGTGCCAGCTCACTAGGACAGGGCGGAGGCCTTGAAAAACTGTTTTTT TRBV18 TRBD1 TRBJ1-4 NA
CASTWNTGELFF TGTGCCAGTACATGGAACACCGGGGAGCTGTTTTTT TRBV11-3 NA TRBJ2-2 NA
CASILDGETEAFF TGTGCCAGCATCTTAGACGGGGAAACTGAAGCTTTCTTT TRBV7-9 NA TRBJ1-1 few
CASSVTGFLETQYF TGTGCCAGCAGTGTCACAGGATTCCTCGAGACCCAGTACTTC TRBV2 NA TRBJ2-5 NA
CASSISNEQFF TGTGCCAGTAGTATCTCCAATGAGCAGTTCTTC TRBV19 NA TRBJ2-1 NA
CASSQPPSGSGANVLTF TGCGCCAGCAGCCAACCCCCCAGCGGGTCTGGGGCCAACGTCCTGACTTTC TRBV4-3 NA TRBJ2-6 NA
CASSSKTGGNTIYF TGTGCCAGCAGTTCAAAGACAGGGGGAAACACCATATATTTT TRBV6-5 TRBD1 TRBJ1-3 once
CAISEPRTGVGDSPLHF TGTGCCATCAGTGAGCCCCGGACAGGGGTTGGCGATTCACCCCTCCACTTT TRBV10-3 TRBD1 TRBJ1-6 NA
CASGLGLAGTGELFF TGTGCCAGCGGCCTTGGACTAGCGGGAACCGGGGAGCTGTTTTTT TRBV7-3 TRBD2 TRBJ2-2 many
CASSLVRGSRNTIYF TGTGCCAGCAGTTTAGTAAGGGGAAGCAGAAACACCATATATTTT TRBV28 NA TRBJ1-3 NA
CASSVHLQETQYF TGTGCCAGCTCAGTACACCTCCAAGAGACCCAGTACTTC TRBV2 NA TRBJ2-5 NA
CATPNSYQHF TGTGCCACCCCGAACTCATACCAGCATTTT TRBV7-8 NA TRBJ1-5 NA
CASSQADLEQYF TGTGCCAGCAGCCAAGCCGACTTGGAGCAGTACTTC TRBV3-1/TRBV3-2 NA TRBJ2-7 NA
CASANRGVNSPLHF TGTGCCAGCGCCAACCGGGGGGTTAATTCACCCCTCCACTTT TRBV28 NA TRBJ1-6 NA
CASSLRGASNQPQHF TGTGCCAGCAGCTTACGGGGGGCAAGCAATCAGCCCCAGCATTTT TRBV13 NA TRBJ1-5 NA
CASSTDPSTEAFF TGTGCCAGCAGTACAGATCCGAGCACTGAAGCTTTCTTT TRBV7-3 NA TRBJ1-1 NA
CASSRTGVSNQPQHF TGTGCCAGCAGTCGAACAGGGGTTAGCAATCAGCCCCAGCATTTT TRBV6-6 TRBD1 TRBJ1-5 NA
CASSSTIAQGASNQPQHF TGTGCCAGCAGTTCCACTATAGCCCAGGGGGCCAGCAATCAGCCCCAGCATTTT TRBV6-2/TRBV6-3 TRBD1 TRBJ1-5 NA
CASSPGTYASGLTSHEQFF TGTGCCAGCAGCCCCGGGACTTACGCTTCCGGTCTCACGTCCCATGAGCAGTTCTTC TRBV5-4 NA TRBJ2-1 once
CSVNRDPGNEQFF TGCAGCGTGAACAGGGATCCGGGCAATGAGCAGTTCTTC TRBV29-1 NA TRBJ2-1 NA
CASISRGRSGSAFF TGTGCCAGCATCAGTAGAGGGCGCTCCGGGTCTGCTTTCTTT TRBV28 NA TRBJ1-1 once
CASSSRRGTEAFF TGTGCCAGCAGCTCGAGAAGGGGCACTGAAGCTTTCTTT TRBV7-6 NA TRBJ1-1 NA
CATSGWGQGRTDTQYF TGTGCCACCAGCGGTTGGGGACAGGGCCGCACAGATACGCAGTATTTT TRBV24-1 TRBD1 TRBJ2-3 NA
CATSDTTGSSYEQYF TGTGCCACCAGTGATACAACAGGGAGCTCCTACGAGCAGTACTTC TRBV24-1 NA TRBJ2-7 NA
CASTIGTAVNEKLFF TGCGCCAGCACTATAGGGACAGCGGTTAATGAAAAACTGTTTTTT TRBV10-1 TRBD1 TRBJ1-4 NA
CASSISADTQYF TGTGCCAGCAGTATATCGGCAGATACGCAGTATTTT TRBV9 NA TRBJ2-3 NA
CASSLDSLNEKLFF TGTGCCAGCTCCTTGGACAGCCTAAATGAAAAACTGTTTTTT TRBV18 NA TRBJ1-4 NA
CASSDSTASTDTQYF TGTGCCAGCAGTGACTCCACAGCTAGCACAGATACGCAGTATTTT TRBV6-4 NA TRBJ2-3 NA
CASSSRRGAPRNSPLHF TGTGCCAGCAGCTCTCGGCGGGGGGCCCCCCGTAATTCACCCCTCCACTTT TRBV9 NA TRBJ1-6 NA